This T cell receptor beta chain is drawn from a study of control samples from healthy donors and cancer patients. The V gene lost 0 bases and the J gene lost 1 base, with 11 bases spanning the gap. Germline V lookup: CDR1 SGHKS, CDR2 YYEKEE (reference sequence). The CDR3 loop spans 16 amino acids. Data came from immunoSEQ multiplex PCR; TCRdb stores just in-frame clones and leaves some out. The repertoire holds 190,000 or so clones, with 85% to 95% as singletons. The chain is built from TRBV5-5 and TRBJ1-3; no definite D call. Sequenced material: blood. The clonotype originates from a man in his late teens or twenties in good health. CDR3 region: CASSLAWGDSGNTIYF. The CDR3 DNA sequence: TGTGCCAGCAGCTTGGCCTGGGGAGATTCTGGAAACACCATATATTTT.